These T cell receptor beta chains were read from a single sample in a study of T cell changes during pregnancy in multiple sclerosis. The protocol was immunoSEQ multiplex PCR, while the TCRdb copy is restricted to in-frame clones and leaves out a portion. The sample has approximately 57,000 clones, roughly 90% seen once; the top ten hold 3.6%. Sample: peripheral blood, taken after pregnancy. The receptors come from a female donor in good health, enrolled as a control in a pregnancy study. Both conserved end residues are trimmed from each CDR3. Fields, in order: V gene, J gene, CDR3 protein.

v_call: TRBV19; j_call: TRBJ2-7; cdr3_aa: ASGVWGQGAHEQY
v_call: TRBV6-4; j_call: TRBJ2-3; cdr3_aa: ASSAGVTDTQY
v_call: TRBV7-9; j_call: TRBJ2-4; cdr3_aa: ASSNLGGALGSQY
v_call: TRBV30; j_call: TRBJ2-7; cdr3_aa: AANGNYEQY
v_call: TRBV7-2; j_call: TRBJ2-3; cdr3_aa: ASSQLAGAVKDTQY
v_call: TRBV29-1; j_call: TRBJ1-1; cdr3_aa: SGQGLTTEAF
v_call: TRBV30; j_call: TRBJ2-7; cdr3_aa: AWSIRTEQY
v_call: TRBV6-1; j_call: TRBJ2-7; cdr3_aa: ASSPDRSSYEQY
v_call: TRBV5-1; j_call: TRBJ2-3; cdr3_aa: ASSPGTGTRGDTQY
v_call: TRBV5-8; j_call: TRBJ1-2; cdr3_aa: ASSFFQGTGYGYT
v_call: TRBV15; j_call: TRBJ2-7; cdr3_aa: ATSRDRQGQY
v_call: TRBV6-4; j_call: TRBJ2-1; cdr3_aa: ASSELRGGFYNEQF
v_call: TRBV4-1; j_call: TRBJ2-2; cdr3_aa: ASSQDLGASGELF
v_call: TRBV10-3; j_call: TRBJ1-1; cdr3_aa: AIRTGQGLKMNTEAF
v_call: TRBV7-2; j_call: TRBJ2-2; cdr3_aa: ASLPTGVGELF
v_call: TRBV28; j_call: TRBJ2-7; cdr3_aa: ASSLREMGYEQY
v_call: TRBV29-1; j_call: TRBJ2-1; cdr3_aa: SVNREGNEQF
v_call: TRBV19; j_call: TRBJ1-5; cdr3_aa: ASSIKARQPQH
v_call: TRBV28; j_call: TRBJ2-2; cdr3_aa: ASSPWGTGNTGELF
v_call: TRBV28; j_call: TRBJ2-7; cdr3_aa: AVGAGSYEQY
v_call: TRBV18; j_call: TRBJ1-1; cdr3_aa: ASSPVGGDAEAF
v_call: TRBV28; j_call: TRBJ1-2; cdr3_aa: ASSPAWTGAGYGYT
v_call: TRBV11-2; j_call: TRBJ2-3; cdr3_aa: ASSAVQGYTDTQY
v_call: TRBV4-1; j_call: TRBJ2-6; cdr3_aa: ASSQVTASGANVLT
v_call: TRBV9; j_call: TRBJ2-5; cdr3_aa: ASSVGGGAWETQY
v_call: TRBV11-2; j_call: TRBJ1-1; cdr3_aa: ASSFPGWNTEAF
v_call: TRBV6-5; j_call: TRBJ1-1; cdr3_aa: ASRSDRNGGTEAF
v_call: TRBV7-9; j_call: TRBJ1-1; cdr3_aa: ASSLYPSPNTEAF
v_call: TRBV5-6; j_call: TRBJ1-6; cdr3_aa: ASSFAILRAPLH
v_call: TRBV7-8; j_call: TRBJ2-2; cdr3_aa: ASSLTAASMNTGELF
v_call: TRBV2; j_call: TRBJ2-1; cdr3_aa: ASKSGTVYEQF
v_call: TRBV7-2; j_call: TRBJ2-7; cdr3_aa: ASSLVMNLEEY
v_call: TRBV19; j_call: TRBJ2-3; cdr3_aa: ASSTFPGQGDSDTQY
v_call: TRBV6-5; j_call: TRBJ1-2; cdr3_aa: ASSRDRAGGGYT
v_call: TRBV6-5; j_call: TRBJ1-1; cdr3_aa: AISGRNTEAF
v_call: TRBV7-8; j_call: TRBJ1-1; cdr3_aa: ASSLFSRAEAF
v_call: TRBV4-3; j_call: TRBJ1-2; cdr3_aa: ASSQEGAGGYT
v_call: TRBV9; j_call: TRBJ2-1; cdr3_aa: ASSVAGGFYNEQF
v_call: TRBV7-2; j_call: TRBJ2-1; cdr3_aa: ASSTSGISYNEQF
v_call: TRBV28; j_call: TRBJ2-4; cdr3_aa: ASEGLAKNIQY
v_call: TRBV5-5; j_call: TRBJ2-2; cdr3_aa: ASSLPGQRKVGELF
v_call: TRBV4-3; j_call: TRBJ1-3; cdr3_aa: ASSSQGAGNTIY
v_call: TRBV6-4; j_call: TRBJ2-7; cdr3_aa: ASSDSAGNQHYEQY
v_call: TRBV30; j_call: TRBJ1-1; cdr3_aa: AWSGQAVLNTEAF
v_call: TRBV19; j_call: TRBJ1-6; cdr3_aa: ASSLGQGGSPLH
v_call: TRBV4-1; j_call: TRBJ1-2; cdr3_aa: ASSQEGPTGRGYT
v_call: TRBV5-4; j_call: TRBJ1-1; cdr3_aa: ASSFPGQGATEAF
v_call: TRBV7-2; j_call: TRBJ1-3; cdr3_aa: ASSLSRVSGNTIY
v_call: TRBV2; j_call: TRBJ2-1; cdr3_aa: ASSHRGPTYNEQF